These 22 T cell receptor beta chains came from one sample sequenced in a study of blood T cell repertoires in COVID-19. The repertoire was sequenced with immunoSEQ multiplex PCR; TCRdb's copy has only in-frame clones and lacks some. The profile shows a few hundred thousand clones, approximately 88% of them singletons. The specimen sequenced was peripheral blood. The receptors here all came from a woman aged 30 to 39 with COVID-19, enrolled during active disease.

V gene TRBV28 combines with J gene TRBJ1-1; tentative D call: TRBD1 (5 bases). The germline gives CDR1 MDHEN, CDR2 SYDVKM. Trimming removed 0 bases at V and 0 bases at J, with 11 bases between. CDR3 size: 16 residues. The CDR3 DNA reads TGTGCCAGCAGTTTATGGGAACAGGTTTTGAACACTGAAGCTTTCTTT. It specifies CASSLWEQVLNTEAFF.

The chain combines TRBV19 with TRBJ2-2; tentative D call: TRBD1 (6 bases). Germline V gene lookup returns CDR1 LNHDA and CDR2 SQIVND (reference sequence). Trimming stripped 6 bases from V and 5 bases from J, with 13 bases between. This CDR3 spans 14 amino acids. The CDR3 DNA follows: TGTGCCAGTAGCCGAACAACAGGGACCGGGGAGCTGTTTTTT. This codes for CASSRTTGTGELFF.

The chain combines TRBV4-3 with TRBJ2-2; 8 nucleotides agree with TRBD2. The CDR3 consists of 16 residues. Germline V gives CDR1 LGHNA, CDR2 YSLEER. The V segment lost 8 bases and the J segment 6 bases; nucleotides outside the gene matches: 14. The CDR3 protein is CASGRVGLAKSGELFF. The CDR3 coding sequence is TGCGCCAGCGGACGAGTCGGACTAGCTAAATCCGGGGAGCTGTTTTTT.

This chain links TRBV7-2 with TRBJ1-4; D gene unclear. The germline gives CDR1 SGHTA, CDR2 FQGNSA. The CDR3 has 15 residues. V was clipped by 1 base and J by 0 bases, with 6 bases between them. The CDR3 region has the DNA TGTGCCAGCAGCTTAGTGGCAGCAACTAATGAAAAACTGTTTTTT. Its protein product is CASSLVAATNEKLFF.

Worth noting for this clone: An end of the junction does not agree with germline; a read error may underlie this. V is TRBV7-7 and J is TRBJ2-2, with unresolved D. CDR3 length: 14 amino acids. Germline V CDR1 and CDR2: SSHAT, FNYEAQ (reference sequence). The CDR3: CASSPIARTGELFF. The CDR3 DNA follows: TGTGCTAGCAGCCCAATAGCCCGCACCGGGGAGCTGTTTTTT.

The rearrangement uses TRBV29-1 and TRBJ2-1; a weak D match, TRBD2 (6 bases). Trimming took 6 bases from V and 5 from J, leaving 17 bases between them. The CDR3 totals 14 residues. The germline V gene has CDR1 SQVTM and CDR2 ANQGSEA. CDR3 coding DNA: TGCAGCGTCGATCCGGGACTGGCAGACAATGAGCAGTTCTTC. This sequence encodes CSVDPGLADNEQFF.

This clone was observed once. The chain recombines TRBV7-9 with TRBJ2-5; 7 bases fit TRBD2. Germline CDR1 SEHNR, CDR2 FQNEAQ (reference sequence). This CDR3 has 17 amino acids. The V segment lost 0 bases and the J segment 4 bases; nucleotides outside the gene matches: 11. The CDR3 sequence: CASSLAAGERGRETQYF. The CDR3 bases are TGTGCCAGCAGCTTAGCGGCGGGGGAGCGGGGCAGAGAGACCCAGTACTTC.

J is TRBJ1-2 and V is TRBV19; TRBD1 aligns across 10 bases. This CDR3 has 17 residues. Germline V lookup: CDR1 LNHDA, CDR2 SQIVND (reference sequence). The V segment lost 3 bases and the J segment 1 base; nucleotides outside the gene matches: 8. For the CDR3, the DNA is TGTGCCAGTAGTATCCCCGGGACAGGGGTCGTTAACTATGGCTACACCTTC. It translates to CASSIPGTGVVNYGYTF.

This chain joins TRBV11-2 and TRBJ2-3; TRBD1 matches at 7 bases. After removal of 5 bases from V and 0 bases from J, the junction contained 5 bases not matched to a gene. CDR1 and CDR2 from the germline V gene are SGHAT and FQNNGV. This CDR3 comprises 15 residues. This chain's CDR3 is CASSLQGFSTDTQYF. CDR3 DNA: TGTGCCAGCAGCCTACAGGGGTTTAGCACAGATACGCAGTATTTT.

This clone was found once. The V call is TRBV3-1 (or the pseudogene TRBV3-2), the J call TRBJ1-2; D is uncertain. Germline-derived CDR1 and CDR2 are LGHDT and YNNKEL (reference sequence). The CDR3 is made up of 12 amino acids. V was shortened by 5 bases and J by 4 bases, with 8 bases between the two germline ends. The CDR3 loop is CASSSRSYGYTF. The CDR3 DNA reads TGTGCCAGCAGCTCCCGGAGCTATGGCTACACCTTC.

The rearrangement links TRBV27 to TRBJ2-1, with 9 bases that match TRBD1. After removal of 5 bases from V and 6 bases from J, the junction contained 5 bases not matched to a gene. Germline V gives CDR1 MNHEY, CDR2 SMNVEV (reference sequence). The CDR3 runs to 14 residues. In nucleotides, the CDR3 is TGTGCCAGCAGTGACAGGGGGGGGATCAATGAGCAGTTCTTC. This encodes CASSDRGGINEQFF.

The CDR3 DNA sequence: TGTGCCAGCAGCCGATACCGGACTAGCGGGGTGGGAAATGAGCAGTTCTTC. As protein: CASSRYRTSGVGNEQFF. V gene TRBV2 combines with J gene TRBJ2-1, with TRBD2 matching 12 bases. CDR1 and CDR2 from the germline V gene are SNHLY and FYNNEI. The CDR3 sequence is 17 residues long. V lost 6 bases to trimming and J lost 7 bases; unmatched junction nucleotides: 13.

The V and J genes are TRBV5-1 and TRBJ1-1; D not certain. Germline V gene lookup returns CDR1 SGHRS and CDR2 YFSETQ. The V gene lost 4 bases and the J gene lost 4 bases, with 17 bases spanning the gap. The CDR3 runs to 15 residues. CDR3 protein: CASSTRRSKTTEAFF. The CDR3 nucleotides read TGCGCCAGCAGCACCCGGAGATCCAAGACCACTGAAGCTTTCTTT. The full variable domain, its missing parts supplied by reference TRBV5-1 and TRBJ1-1, is KAGVTQTPRYLIKTRGQQVTLSCSPISGHRSVSWYQQTPGQGLQFLFEYFSETQRNKGNFPGRFSGRQFSNSRSEMNVSTLELGDSALYLCASSTRRSKTTEAFFGQGTRLTVV.

The genes are TRBV2 and TRBJ1-5, with TRBD1 identical over 9 bases. The J segment lost 6 bases and the V segment lost 3 bases, leaving 3 bases of the junction unmatched. CDR1 SNHLY and CDR2 FYNNEI come from the germline V gene. The CDR3 length is 14 residues. This CDR3 is CASSEGQGFQPQHF. CDR3 sequence (DNA): TGTGCCAGCAGTGAGGGACAGGGTTTTCAGCCCCAGCATTTT.

V and J are TRBV6-5 and TRBJ1-2; TRBD1 matches 7 bases. In germline, CDR1 is MNHEY, CDR2 SVGAGI. The CDR3 consists of 14 residues. V gave up 4 bases and J gave up 7 bases; unmatched junction bases: 9. CDR3 residues: CASSSGAAGGGYTF. In nucleotides, the CDR3 is TGTGCCAGCAGTTCGGGCGCGGCAGGGGGTGGCTACACCTTC.

The chain joins TRBV7-9 to TRBJ2-5, with a tentative D call TRBD1 (6 bases). Germline loops: CDR1 SEHNR, CDR2 FQNEAQ (reference sequence). This CDR3 has 13 residues. Trimming cost V 4 bases and J 4 bases, with 10 bases left between them. DNA of the CDR3: TGTGCCAGCAGCTCAGGGGTCGGAGAGACCCAGTACTTC. Residues: CASSSGVGETQYF.

This clone was seen a single time. J is TRBJ1-1 and V is TRBV6-2 or TRBV6-3, with 8 bases matching TRBD1. This CDR3 spans 16 amino acids. Germline V lookup: CDR1 MNHEY, CDR2 SVGEGT. V lost 3 bases, J lost 2 bases, and 8 bases stayed unmatched. Here the CDR3 reads CASSYTPQGVNTEAFF. CDR3 DNA: TGTGCCAGCAGTTATACACCACAGGGGGTAAACACTGAAGCTTTCTTT.

The chain combines TRBV27 with TRBJ2-1; a weak D match, TRBD1 (5 bases). Germline CDR1 reads MNHEY; CDR2 reads SMNVEV (reference sequence). V was shortened by 7 bases and J by 7 bases, with 17 bases between the two germline ends. The CDR3 is 14 residues long. The CDR3 is CASNPRVGWNEQFF. The CDR3 bases are TGTGCCAGCAACCCCAGGGTGGGGTGGAATGAGCAGTTCTTC.

This rearrangement joins TRBV2 to TRBJ2-2, with TRBD1 as a possible D gene (5 bases). In germline, CDR1 is SNHLY, CDR2 FYNNEI. Trimming shortened V by 5 bases and J by 6 bases, and 13 bases separated the two germline ends. CDR3 length equals 14 residues. CDR3 DNA sequence: TGTGCCAGCAGTAATATCCTACAGGCCGGGGAGCTGTTTTTT. Its translation is CASSNILQAGELFF.

The genes are TRBV5-1 and TRBJ2-3; 8 nucleotides line up with TRBD2. The CDR3 runs 16 residues. Germline values: CDR1 SGHRS, CDR2 YFSETQ. Germline trimming cut 5 bases from V and 6 bases from J; bases unmatched to any gene: 14. In nucleotides, the CDR3 is TGCGCCAGCAGTCCTGGGACTAGGGGGGAGGGTGATACGCAGTATTTT. Its translation is CASSPGTRGEGDTQYF.

The chain combines TRBV7-2 with TRBJ2-7; 11 positions match TRBD2. J lost 4 bases, V lost 1 base, and 3 bases had no gene match. Germline V gene lookup returns CDR1 SGHTA and CDR2 FQGNSA. This CDR3 has 15 amino acids. This CDR3 is CASSLGLAGPYEQYV. DNA for the CDR3: TGTGCCAGCAGCTTAGGACTAGCGGGACCTTACGAGCAGTACGTC.

This chain uses TRBV28 with TRBJ2-5, with a weak D call TRBD2 (7 bases). Trimming cost V 7 bases and J 5 bases, with 17 bases left between them. The CDR3 consists of 14 residues. CDR1 and CDR2 from the germline V gene are MDHEN and SYDVKM. In nucleotides, the CDR3 is TGTGCCAGCAATATGGGGGGGGGCCACGAGACCCAGTACTTC. This sequence encodes CASNMGGGHETQYF.